This T cell receptor beta chain was captured in a study of CD8 T cells in ankylosing spondylitis. Findings and caveats of the study: Clones tied to disease were said to be significantly enriched in matched ankylosing spondylitis synovial fluid. Several highly homologous variants made up a TCR beta motif that seemed to typify ankylosing spondylitis blood.

There are many counts of this clonotype. Its antigen is not known. Trimming took 2 bases from V and 2 from J, leaving 1 base between them. This CDR3 has 13 amino acids. Germline V gives CDR1 SGHAT, CDR2 FQNNGV. TCRdb analysed the 5' RACE reads with MiXCR anew, one entry per CDR3 protein. Here the sample spans about 540,000 distinct CDR3 sequences, 12% being singletons. The clonotype originates from a male donor with ankylosing spondylitis. The rearrangement uses TRBV11-2 and TRBJ2-6; no firm D call. Sequences were obtained from blood, either unsorted or a sorted T cell fraction (not recorded which). This CDR3 is CASSLPGANVLTF. The CDR3 DNA reads as TGTGCCAGCAGCTTACCTGGGGCCAACGTCCTGACTTTC.